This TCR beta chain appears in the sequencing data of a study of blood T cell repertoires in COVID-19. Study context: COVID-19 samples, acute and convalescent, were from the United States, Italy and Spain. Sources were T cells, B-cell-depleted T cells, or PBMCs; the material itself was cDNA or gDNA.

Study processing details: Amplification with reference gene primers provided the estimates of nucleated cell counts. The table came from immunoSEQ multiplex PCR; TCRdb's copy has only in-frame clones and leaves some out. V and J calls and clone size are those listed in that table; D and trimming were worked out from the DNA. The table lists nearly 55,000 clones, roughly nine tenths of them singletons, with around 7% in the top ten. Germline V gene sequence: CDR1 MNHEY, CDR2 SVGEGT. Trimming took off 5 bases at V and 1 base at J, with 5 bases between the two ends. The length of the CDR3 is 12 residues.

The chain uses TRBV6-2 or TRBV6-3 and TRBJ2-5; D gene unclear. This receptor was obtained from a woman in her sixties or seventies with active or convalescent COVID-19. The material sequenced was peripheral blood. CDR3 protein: CASSPLQETQYF. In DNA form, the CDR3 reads TGTGCCAGCAGTCCCCTCCAAGAGACCCAGTACTTC.